This entry lists 20 T cell receptor beta chains sequenced from one sample in a study of CD8 T cells in Susac syndrome. An amount of RNA that ranged from 0.5 to 1 ug was reverse transcribed with random hexamers. TCRdb recomputed calls from the immunoSEQ multiplex PCR reads with MiXCR, one row per CDR3 protein. The sample holds around 150,000 distinct CDR3 sequences, approximately 94% seen once. The sample consisted of CD4+ T cells from PBMCs. The source is a human donor with multiple sclerosis.

This sequence joins TRBV5-1 and TRBJ1-1, with D unresolved. The CDR3 is made up of 12 amino acids. Germline V gene lookup returns CDR1 SGHRS and CDR2 YFSETQ. Deletions cut 6 bases from V and 2 bases from J, with 8 bases between. For the CDR3, the DNA is TGCGCCAGCACTTGGGGAAACACTGAAGCTTTCTTT. Protein product: CASTWGNTEAFF.

The chain employs TRBV6-5 and TRBJ1-5, with no clear D. Germline V lookup: CDR1 MNHEY, CDR2 SVGAGI. CDR3 length: 14 residues. V was shortened by 2 bases and J by 5 bases, with 10 bases between the two germline ends. Here the CDR3 reads CASSYLNRHQPQHF. Written as DNA, the CDR3 is TGTGCCAGCAGTTACCTGAATCGTCATCAGCCCCAGCATTTT.

The gene calls are TRBV20-1 and TRBJ2-5; D might be TRBD2 (5 bases). This CDR3 has 12 amino acids. With 7 bases removed from V and 2 bases from J, the gap between germline ends came to 11 bases. Germline V lookup: CDR1 DFQATT, CDR2 SNEGSKA (reference sequence). CDR3 protein: CSVGSRQETQYF. The CDR3 DNA follows: TGCAGTGTGGGGAGCCGGCAAGAGACCCAGTACTTC.

The genes are TRBV30 and TRBJ1-5; no clear D. Germline lookup yields CDR1 GTSNPN and CDR2 SVGIG (reference sequence). Trimming removed 1 base at V and 3 bases at J, with 13 bases between. This CDR3 is 15 amino acids long. CDR3: CAWSDGPATNQPQHF. CDR3 DNA: TGTGCCTGGAGTGACGGTCCAGCGACCAATCAGCCCCAGCATTTT.

The V and J genes are TRBV5-1 and TRBJ2-5; TRBD2 is a possible D gene (5 bases). This CDR3 region has 13 residues. Trimming pared 2 bases from V and 2 bases from J, leaving 7 bases between. CDR1 is SGHRS and CDR2 is YFSETQ in the germline V gene. CDR3 in DNA: TGCGCCAGCAGCTTCGGGATTCAAGAGACCCAGTACTTC. As protein: CASSFGIQETQYF.

The rearrangement joins TRBV5-1 to TRBJ2-2; D remains ambiguous. Trimming left V 2 bases short and J 7 bases short, with 6 bases between. CDR1 and CDR2 from the germline V gene are SGHRS and YFSETQ. The CDR3 loop spans 12 amino acids. CDR3 amino acids: CASSFPGGELFF. As DNA, the CDR3 is TGCGCCAGCAGCTTCCCCGGCGGGGAGCTGTTTTTT.

V and J are TRBV28 and TRBJ2-3, with 7 bases that match TRBD2. Germline V gene sequence: CDR1 MDHEN, CDR2 SYDVKM. CDR3 length: 15 amino acids. V was pared by 3 bases and J by 1 base, with 4 bases of the junction left unmatched. This CDR3 is CASSLSTSGTDTQYF. The DNA of the CDR3 is TGTGCCAGCAGTTTGAGTACTAGCGGCACAGATACGCAGTATTTT.

This chain uses TRBV9 with TRBJ2-3; D remains ambiguous. From germline, CDR1 is SGDLS and CDR2 YYNGEE. Trimming removed 3 bases at V and 1 base at J, with 9 bases between. The CDR3 loop spans 14 amino acids. In nucleotides, the CDR3 is TGTGCCAGCAGCGAGGTTAGTGGCACAGATACGCAGTATTTT. It specifies CASSEVSGTDTQYF.

This clonotype was picked up one time. This chain connects TRBV12-3 or TRBV12-4 to TRBJ2-2; 9 nucleotides align to TRBD1. V lost 4 bases to trimming and J lost 6 bases; unmatched junction nucleotides: 6. The CDR3 is 15 residues long. CDR3 sequence (DNA): TGTGCCAGCAGTTACACAGGGGGCAGGGCCGGGGAGCTGTTTTTT. Protein product: CASSYTGGRAGELFF.

The J gene is TRBJ2-5, the V gene TRBV5-4, with TRBD1 matching 9 bases. The ends lost 4 bases at V and 6 bases at J; junction bases unmatched: 7. From germline, CDR1 is SGHNT and CDR2 YYREEE (reference sequence). The CDR3 has 14 amino acids. The CDR3 coding sequence is TGTGCCAGCAGCGATCCGACAGGGGGGAAGACCCAGTACTTC. Translation gives CASSDPTGGKTQYF.

CDR3 DNA sequence: TGTGCCAGCAGGACACTCGCGCTAGCGGGAGCGAACGAGCAGTACTTC. Translating it yields CASRTLALAGANEQYF. The chain joins TRBV27 to TRBJ2-7; 10 nucleotides agree with TRBD2. The CDR3 has 16 amino acids. The germline gives CDR1 MNHEY, CDR2 SMNVEV (reference sequence). J was trimmed by 5 bases and V by 6 bases; bases with no gene match: 13.

In this sample, this clonotype turned up a few times. The chain couples TRBV6-2 or TRBV6-3 to TRBJ2-1; TRBD1 might be the D (5 bases). This CDR3 comprises 11 residues. Trimming cost V 5 bases and J 9 bases, with 8 bases left between them. The germline CDR1 and CDR2 sequences are MNHEY and SVGEGT. This CDR3 reads CASSQGGEQFF. The CDR3 bases are TGTGCCAGCAGTCAGGGTGGTGAGCAGTTCTTC.

This clonotype was observed once. This rearrangement joins TRBV15 to TRBJ1-2; D uncertain. The CDR3 totals 12 residues. Between the trimmed V and J ends, which lost 3 bases and 5 bases, there was a span of 7 bases. Germline V gene sequence: CDR1 LNHNV, CDR2 YYDKDF (reference sequence). This chain's CDR3 is CATSRPQYGYTF. CDR3 sequence (DNA): TGTGCCACCAGCAGGCCACAGTATGGCTACACCTTC.

The V call is TRBV20-1, the J call TRBJ1-5; weak D call: TRBD1 (5 bases). The V end lost 4 bases, the J end lost 2 bases, and 12 bases lay between the germline ends. CDR1 DFQATT and CDR2 SNEGSKA come from the germline V gene (reference sequence). The CDR3 covers 14 residues. The CDR3 coding sequence is TGCAGTGCTACCCGCCCGGGGGGCAATCAGCCCCAGCATTTT. It translates to CSATRPGGNQPQHF.

This clonotype came up once. This chain links TRBV20-1 with TRBJ1-2, with 7 bases lining up with TRBD1. CDR1 and CDR2 from the germline V gene are DFQATT and SNEGSKA (reference sequence). Losses at the gene ends were 5 bases for V and 4 bases for J; bases not matched to a gene: 7. The CDR3 contains 13 residues. CDR3: CSAQRTGAYGYTF. CDR3 DNA sequence: TGCAGTGCTCAGCGGACAGGAGCCTATGGCTACACCTTC.

The chain links TRBV14 to TRBJ2-7; D perhaps matches TRBD2 (6 bases). From germline, CDR1 is SGHDN and CDR2 FVKESK. CDR3 length equals 13 residues. V shed 4 bases and J shed 5 bases, with 12 bases lying between them. CDR3 bases: TGTGCCAGCAGCCCGACTGCGGGGAACGAGCAGTACTTC. Protein product: CASSPTAGNEQYF.

The V and J genes are TRBV3-1 and TRBJ2-7; no definite D call. The V gene lost 1 base and the J gene lost 6 bases, with 13 bases spanning the gap. The CDR3 runs 14 residues. CDR1 is LGHDT and CDR2 is YNNKEL in the germline V gene (reference sequence). CDR3 nucleotide sequence: TGTGCCAGCAGCCAAGGCGGTGGCTTACTCGAGCAGTACTTC. Its protein is CASSQGGGLLEQYF.

The chain joins TRBV20-1 to TRBJ2-7; D is perhaps TRBD2 (5 bases). V was cut by 5 bases and J by 0 bases, with 17 bases left in between. Germline assignment: CDR1 DFQATT and CDR2 SNEGSKA (reference sequence). The CDR3 loop spans 15 amino acids. CDR3 sequence: CSAPLGSASSYEQYF. The CDR3 bases are TGCAGTGCTCCTCTGGGTAGCGCGAGCTCCTACGAGCAGTACTTC.

This chain joins TRBV6-6 and TRBJ1-2; the D gene is possibly TRBD1 (5 bases). Germline V gives CDR1 MNHNY, CDR2 SVGAGI (reference sequence). The CDR3 is 13 amino acids. The V and J ends lost 6 bases and 6 bases respectively, with 14 bases between them. The chain's CDR3 is CASRGDLVHGYTF. The CDR3 bases are TGTGCCAGCAGAGGGGACTTGGTCCATGGCTACACCTTC.

The chain joins TRBV20-1 to TRBJ2-1, with TRBD2 identical over 8 bases. CDR3 length: 14 residues. Germline lookup yields CDR1 DFQATT and CDR2 SNEGSKA (reference sequence). V was clipped by 1 base and J by 6 bases; unmatched bases: 5. The CDR3 loop is CSARVRAGGNEQFF. The CDR3 nucleotides read TGCAGTGCTAGAGTGAGGGCGGGAGGCAATGAGCAGTTCTTC.